The rows below give T cell receptor beta chains drawn from one sample of a study of follicular helper T cells after annual influenza vaccination. Profiling relied on immunoSEQ multiplex PCR, and the TCRdb table lists in-frame clones only, not all of them. The repertoire holds approximately 10,000 clones, with roughly 80% as singletons. This sample comprised CXCR5+ CD38- circulating T follicular helper cells from blood, obtained 7 days after influenza vaccination. The origin of the receptors is an adult who received the influenza vaccine. CDR3s include the opening cysteine and the closing phenylalanine or tryptophan. A D gene is named only where the DNA matches it firmly. The size field is filled for only some rows; it gives once, few, many or a size class.

>TRBJ1-3|TRBV18|.|TRBD1
CASSPAGTGIGNTIYF
TGTGCCAGCTCACCCGCCGGGACAGGGATTGGAAACACCATATATTTT
>TRBJ2-3|TRBV28|.|TRBD2
CASSGGGDGTDTQYF
TGTGCCAGCAGTGGGGGGGGAGACGGCACAGATACGCAGTATTTT
>TRBJ2-5|TRBV7-2|.|TRBD1
CASSYKTGGMETQYF
TGTGCCAGCAGCTACAAGACAGGGGGTATGGAGACCCAGTACTTC
>TRBJ2-7|TRBV7-2|.|.
CASSLNPYEQYF
TGTGCCAGCAGCTTAAATCCCTACGAGCAGTACTTC
>TRBJ2-7|TRBV6-6|.|.
CASSYVPLVGGEQYF
TGTGCCAGCAGTTACGTACCGTTGGTGGGAGGCGAGCAGTACTTC
>TRBJ1-4|TRBV14|.|.
CASSQGLNEKLFF
TGTGCCAGCAGCCAGGGACTGAATGAAAAACTGTTTTTT
>TRBJ2-5|TRBV5-4|.|.
CASSLVPGVGETQYF
TGTGCCAGCAGCTTGGTCCCAGGGGTGGGAGAGACCCAGTACTTC
>TRBJ1-5|TRBV30|once|.
CAWSVRAGGNQPQHF
TGTGCCTGGAGTGTTCGCGCGGGTGGGAATCAGCCCCAGCATTTT
>TRBJ2-2|TRBV5-1|.|TRBD1
CASSPSGTGATGELFF
TGCGCCAGCAGCCCGTCAGGGACAGGAGCCACCGGGGAGCTGTTTTTT
>TRBJ2-7|TRBV6-1|.|.
CAIFRDTYSEQYF
TGTGCCATCTTCCGGGATACCTACTCTGAGCAGTACTTC
>TRBJ2-5|TRBV7-8|.|TRBD2
CASSLGLEVAGRETQYF
TGTGCCAGCAGCTTAGGCCTCGAGGTAGCGGGTAGGGAGACCCAGTACTTC
>TRBJ2-1|TRBV18|.|.
CASSPFVLDEVAYNEQFF
TGTGCCAGCTCACCATTCGTTCTGGACGAGGTCGCGTACAATGAGCAGTTCTTC
>TRBJ2-1|TRBV4-2|few|TRBD1
CASSQDEGGSGNEQFF
TGTGCCAGCAGCCAGGACGAAGGGGGCTCTGGGAATGAGCAGTTCTTC
>TRBJ1-1|TRBV2|once|.
CASSGRSNTEAFF
TGTGCCAGCAGTGGACGGTCGAACACTGAAGCTTTCTTT
>TRBJ2-7|TRBV28|.|.
CASKTGRTSYEQYF
TGTGCCAGCAAAACCGGACGCACCTCCTACGAGCAGTACTTC
>TRBJ2-7|TRBV18|.|.
CASSPRDGYEQYF
TGTGCCAGCTCACCCCGGGACGGGTACGAGCAGTACTTC
>TRBJ1-5|TRBV28|.|TRBD1
CASSRGRGISNQPQHF
TGTGCCAGCAGCAGGGGGCGCGGAATTAGCAATCAGCCCCAGCATTTT
>TRBJ2-2|TRBV7-2|.|TRBD2
CASSYLTSGINTGELFF
TGTGCCAGCAGCTACTTAACTAGCGGGATCAACACCGGGGAGCTGTTTTTT
>TRBJ2-7|TRBV7-8|.|TRBD1
CASSLTGGKGEQYF
TGTGCCAGCAGCTTAACAGGGGGCAAGGGCGAGCAGTACTTC
>TRBJ2-1|TRBV2|once|TRBD2
CATGGTGVDNEQFF
TGTGCCACCGGGGGGACTGGGGTCGACAATGAGCAGTTCTTC
>TRBJ2-3|TRBV30|once|TRBD2
CAWSVLSGRTDTQYF
TGTGCCTGGAGTGTACTAAGCGGGAGAACAGATACGCAGTATTTT
>TRBJ2-3|TRBV6-6|.|.
CASTMPQGTDTQYF
TGTGCCAGCACTATGCCCCAGGGCACAGATACGCAGTATTTT
>TRBJ2-5|TRBV7-6|.|TRBD2
CASSLASGGAEGTQYF
TGTGCCAGCAGCTTAGCTAGCGGGGGGGCCGAAGGGACCCAGTACTTC
>TRBJ2-1|TRBV6-6|.|TRBD2
CASRKAGGDNEQFF
TGTGCCAGCAGAAAAGCGGGGGGAGACAATGAGCAGTTCTTC
>TRBJ1-6|TRBV30|few|TRBD1
CAWSRDRDSPLHF
TGTGCCTGGAGCCGGGACAGAGATTCACCCCTCCACTTT
>TRBJ2-1|TRBV6-1|.|.
CASSPTDNEQFF
TGTGCCAGCAGTCCGACAGACAATGAGCAGTTCTTC
>TRBJ2-1|TRBV19|.|.
CASREGRQVYNEQFF
TGTGCCAGTAGGGAAGGGCGGCAGGTCTACAATGAGCAGTTCTTC
>TRBJ2-4|TRBV4-3|once|TRBD1
CASSQVTQGAGPRLIQYF
TGCGCCAGCAGCCAAGTTACCCAGGGGGCTGGACCACGGTTGATTCAGTACTTC
>TRBJ1-5|TRBV28|.|.
CASSLISRVSQPQHF
TGTGCCAGCAGTTTAATTAGCAGGGTTAGTCAGCCCCAGCATTTT
>TRBJ2-3|TRBV7-8|.|TRBD2
CASRVGGGTDTQYF
TGTGCCAGCAGAGTGGGAGGGGGCACAGATACGCAGTATTTT
>TRBJ2-7|TRBV15|.|TRBD2
CATSSGTSSRYEQYF
TGTGCCACCAGCAGTGGGACTAGCAGCAGGTACGAGCAGTACTTC
>TRBJ1-1|TRBV4-2|few|.
CASSPGAGVSTEAFF
TGTGCCAGCAGCCCAGGAGCAGGGGTTAGCACTGAAGCTTTCTTT
>TRBJ1-1|TRBV9|.|TRBD1
CASSVRGGSEAFF
TGTGCCAGCAGCGTCAGGGGGGGCTCTGAAGCTTTCTTT
>TRBJ2-3|TRBV29-1|.|.
CSVGGMRVSTDTQYF
TGCAGCGTTGGAGGTATGAGGGTTAGCACAGATACGCAGTATTTT
>TRBJ2-2|TRBV2|.|.
CASSSKGEKRGTGELFF
TGTGCCAGCAGTTCTAAGGGAGAGAAAAGGGGCACCGGGGAGCTGTTTTTT
>TRBJ2-7|TRBV29-1|.|.
CSVQRVDEQYF
TGCAGCGTGCAGCGGGTGGACGAGCAGTACTTC
>TRBJ1-5|TRBV6-6|.|TRBD1
CASSLGQGGNQPQHF
TGTGCCAGCAGTCTTGGACAGGGAGGCAATCAGCCCCAGCATTTT
>TRBJ2-6|TRBV7-6|.|.
CASSFLTGQVSGANVLTF
TGTGCCAGCAGCTTTCTCACAGGTCAAGTCTCTGGGGCCAACGTCCTGACTTTC
>TRBJ2-5|TRBV5-4|.|.
CASSPEGLVETQYF
TGTGCCAGCAGCCCGGAGGGTCTCGTAGAGACCCAGTACTTC
>TRBJ2-3|TRBV4-2|.|.
CASSLNQDGTQYF
TGTGCCAGCAGCCTAAACCAGGACGGTACGCAGTATTTT
>TRBJ2-6|TRBV4-1|.|.
CASSQGGRAGANVLTF
TGCGCCAGCAGCCAAGGGGGCAGGGCTGGGGCCAACGTCCTGACTTTC
>TRBJ2-1|TRBV16|.|.
CASSQSRYNEQFF
TGTGCCAGCAGCCAATCCCGCTACAATGAGCAGTTCTTC
>TRBJ1-2|TRBV30|few|TRBD1
CAWTQDRGNGYGYTF
TGTGCCTGGACCCAGGACAGGGGGAACGGCTATGGCTACACCTTC
>TRBJ2-2|TRBV7-2|.|.
CASSLGLGNTGELFF
TGTGCCAGCAGCTTAGGTCTGGGGAACACCGGGGAGCTGTTTTTT
>TRBJ2-7|TRBV5-1|.|TRBD2
CASSPAPSGVGYEQYF
TGCGCCAGCAGCCCGGCCCCTAGCGGGGTGGGTTACGAGCAGTACTTC
>TRBJ1-5|TRBV28|.|TRBD1
CASSLWGQGGNQPQHF
TGTGCCAGCAGTTTATGGGGACAGGGAGGCAATCAGCCCCAGCATTTT
>TRBJ2-2|TRBV6-6|.|.
CAGGQSNTGELFF
TGTGCCGGCGGACAGTCGAACACCGGGGAGCTGTTTTTT
>TRBJ2-3|TRBV6-4|.|.
CASSVGRTDTQYF
TGTGCCAGCAGTGTCGGACGCACAGATACGCAGTATTTT
>TRBJ1-1|TRBV19|.|TRBD1
CASSATDRGWPEAFF
TGTGCCAGTAGCGCCACAGACAGGGGATGGCCTGAAGCTTTCTTT
>TRBJ1-2|TRBV6-5|.|.
CASSYTTGSNYGYTF
TGTGCCAGCAGTTACACCACGGGATCTAACTATGGCTACACCTTC
>TRBJ2-4|TRBV19|.|.
CASSPGGLAKNIQYF
TGTGCCAGTAGTCCTGGGGGACTAGCCAAAAACATTCAGTACTTC